This entry lists 25 T cell receptor beta chains sequenced from one sample in a study of memory B cells and T cells in multiple sclerosis. Generated by immunoSEQ multiplex PCR, the TCRdb table keeps only in-frame clones and is missing some. The repertoire holds more than 12,000 clones, with around 70% as singletons. The specimen was memory (CD45RO+) CD4+ T cells from blood. The receptors originated from a human donor with multiple sclerosis.

This CDR3 is CASSFRDEQYF. As DNA, the CDR3 is TGTGCCAGCAGCTTTCGGGACGAGCAGTACTTC. This chain joins TRBV11-2 and TRBJ2-7, with D unclear. The CDR3 has 11 residues. Per the germline V gene, CDR1 is SGHAT and CDR2 is FQNNGV. V was clipped by 3 bases and J by 5 bases, with 5 bases between them.

This chain links TRBV28 with TRBJ1-2; no clear D gene. Germline-derived CDR1 and CDR2 are MDHEN and SYDVKM. The ends were cut back, 5 bases at V and 4 bases at J, with 14 bases in the middle. This CDR3 region has 14 residues. Here the CDR3 reads CASSGGRTIYGYTF. In DNA, the CDR3 is TGTGCCAGCAGTGGCGGCCGAACGATCTATGGCTACACCTTC.

The chain recombines TRBV6-6 with TRBJ2-7; 7 positions agree with TRBD2. Trimming cost V 6 bases and J 1 base; bases outside gene matches: 9. Looked up from germline, CDR1 is MNHNY and CDR2 is SVGAGI (reference sequence). CDR3 size: 15 residues. CDR3 in amino acids: CASRKTSRGSYEQYF. CDR3 DNA sequence: TGTGCCAGCAGAAAGACTAGCCGTGGTTCCTACGAGCAGTACTTC.

The V gene is TRBV29-1, the J gene TRBJ1-5; D is possibly TRBD1 (5 bases). The germline gives CDR1 SQVTM, CDR2 ANQGSEA. Trimming left V 4 bases short and J 1 base short, with 8 bases between. The CDR3 runs 13 residues. CDR3 region: CSVGGGSNQPQHF. CDR3 sequence (DNA): TGCAGCGTTGGGGGGGGAAGCAATCAGCCCCAGCATTTT. The full variable domain, in which reference TRBV29-1 and TRBJ1-5 provide the parts outside the CDR3, is SAVISQKPSRDICQRGTSLTIQCQVDSQVTMMFWYRQQPGQSLTLIATANQGSEATYESGFVIDKFPISRPNLTFSTLTVSNMSPEDSSIYLCSVGGGSNQPQHFGDGTRLSIL.

In its sample, this clone was seen once. This chain joins TRBV6-5 and TRBJ1-3, with 9 bases identical to TRBD1. CDR1 MNHEY and CDR2 SVGAGI come from the germline V gene. This CDR3 spans 15 amino acids. J was trimmed by 4 bases and V by 6 bases; bases with no gene match: 7. The chain's CDR3 is CASRDRGARGNTIYF. The CDR3 DNA follows: TGTGCCAGCAGAGACAGGGGGGCGCGAGGAAACACCATATATTTT.

The chain combines TRBV4-1 with TRBJ2-1; weak D call: TRBD2 (6 bases). The length of the CDR3 is 14 residues. The germline V gene has CDR1 MGHRA and CDR2 YSYEKL. Between the trimmed V and J ends, which lost 2 bases and 6 bases, there was a span of 11 bases. DNA for the CDR3: TGCGCCAGCAGCCAACAGCCCGGGGGCAATGAGCAGTTCTTC. It encodes CASSQQPGGNEQFF.

This chain connects TRBV5-1 to TRBJ1-3; a weak D match, TRBD1 (6 bases). Germline-derived CDR1 and CDR2 are SGHRS and YFSETQ. Trimming removed 3 bases at V and 0 bases at J, with 7 bases between. CDR3 length: 14 amino acids. CDR3 protein: CASSWGLSGNTIYF. As DNA, the CDR3 is TGCGCCAGCAGCTGGGGGCTCTCTGGAAACACCATATATTTT.

The chain's CDR3 is CASLYGTGRTGELFF. DNA of the CDR3: TGTGCCAGTCTTTACGGGACAGGGCGGACCGGGGAGCTGTTTTTT. The chain combines TRBV19 with TRBJ2-2; 9 positions agree with TRBD1. There are 15 residues in the CDR3. V lost 8 bases to trimming and J lost 5 bases; unmatched junction nucleotides: 9. Germline-derived CDR1 and CDR2 are LNHDA and SQIVND (reference sequence).

The chain recombines TRBV7-3 with TRBJ1-2; tentative D call: TRBD1 (5 bases). Germline V CDR1 and CDR2: SGHTA, FQGTGA. This CDR3 has 14 residues. V was pared by 2 bases and J by 7 bases, with 14 bases between. The CDR3 spells CASSLFPGQGGYTF. Here the CDR3 DNA reads TGTGCCAGCAGCTTATTCCCAGGGCAAGGTGGCTACACCTTC.

The V and J genes are TRBV19 and TRBJ1-6; D ambiguous. V lost 1 base and J 13 bases, leaving 17 bases between the germline ends. Germline CDR1 LNHDA, CDR2 SQIVND (reference sequence). The CDR3 extends over 15 amino acids. In DNA, the CDR3 is TGTGCCAGTAGTATAGGAGAAGGAGGATGGTCCCCCCTCCACTTT. This translates into CASSIGEGGWSPLHF.

The J gene is TRBJ2-1, the V gene TRBV6-5; TRBD2 agrees at 8 bases. V was pared by 6 bases and J by 9 bases, with 13 bases of the junction left unmatched. The CDR3 has 15 amino acids. The germline CDR1 and CDR2 sequences are MNHEY and SVGAGI. The DNA of the CDR3 is TGTGCCAGCAGCCGTCAACCGGGGGCGGGGGGTGAGCAGTTCTTC. Translating gives CASSRQPGAGGEQFF.

Only a few counts were recorded for this clone. The chain uses TRBV6-1 and TRBJ2-1; 12 positions agree with TRBD2. Trimming took 4 bases from V and 8 from J; bases not matched to a gene: 6. Germline lookup yields CDR1 MNHNS and CDR2 SASEGT. The CDR3 loop spans 15 amino acids. The CDR3 spells CASSATSGSWDEQFF. DNA of the CDR3: TGTGCCAGCAGTGCGACTAGCGGGAGTTGGGATGAGCAGTTCTTC.

On this clone itself: Additional DNA sequences in this sample encode the identical CDR3. The V call is TRBV6-1, the J call TRBJ2-2, with 8 bases fitting TRBD2. This CDR3 has 17 residues. Trimming at V came to 1 base and at J to 9 bases, leaving 13 bases not matched to a gene. Germline loops: CDR1 MNHNS, CDR2 SASEGT. The CDR3 loop reads CASSEGKGLVGARELFF. CDR3 in DNA: TGTGCCAGCAGTGAAGGAAAGGGACTAGTGGGCGCCCGGGAGCTGTTTTTT.

This chain links TRBV15 with TRBJ2-7, with D perhaps given as TRBD1 or TRBD2 (6 bases each). The CDR3 is made up of 16 amino acids. Germline-derived CDR1 and CDR2 are LNHNV and YYDKDF (reference sequence). The V and J ends lost 5 bases and 0 bases respectively, with 17 bases between them. The DNA for the CDR3 is TGTGCCACCAGCCGAGGGGGAGGCCCAAGCTCCTACGAGCAGTACTTC. It yields the protein CATSRGGGPSSYEQYF.

This chain links TRBV28 with TRBJ2-7; a possible D gene is TRBD1 (6 bases). The CDR3 covers 14 residues. V dropped 5 bases and J dropped 0 bases, with 11 bases sitting between them. CDR1 MDHEN and CDR2 SYDVKM come from the germline V gene. The CDR3 region is CASSSTGLSYEQYF. The DNA for the CDR3 is TGTGCCAGCAGTAGCACAGGGCTCTCCTACGAGCAGTACTTC. The entire variable domain, with the rest obtained from reference TRBV28 and TRBJ2-7, is as follows: DVKVTQSSRYLVKRTGEKVFLECVQDMDHENMFWYRQDPGLGLRLIYFSYDVKMKEKGDIPEGYSVSREKKERFSLILESASTNQTSMYLCASSSTGLSYEQYFGPGTRLTVT.

The V call is TRBV4-2, the J call TRBJ2-7; D may be TRBD2 (7 bases). Trimming left V 0 bases short and J 6 bases short, with 15 bases between. This CDR3 contains 15 residues. The germline V gene encodes CDR1 LGHNA and CDR2 YNFKEQ. As DNA, the CDR3 is TGTGCCAGCAGCCAAGATATTCAGGGAGGGGGCGAGCAGTACTTC. This sequence encodes CASSQDIQGGGEQYF.

The chain uses TRBV6-5 and TRBJ1-1; possibly TRBD1 for D (5 bases). This CDR3 is built from 13 residues. Trimming took 9 bases from V and 3 from J, leaving 14 bases between them. Germline V lookup: CDR1 MNHEY, CDR2 SVGAGI. This CDR3 reads CASSRVYDTEAFF. The CDR3 DNA follows: TGTGCCAGTTCCAGGGTTTATGACACTGAAGCTTTCTTT.

The chain carries TRBV5-1 and TRBJ1-2; a possible D gene is TRBD1 (5 bases). Germline CDR1 and CDR2: SGHRS and YFSETQ. V gave up 4 bases and J gave up 6 bases, with 10 bases separating them. CDR3 size: 12 residues. The CDR3, as DNA: TGCGCCAGCAGCGGCTCCAGGGATGGCTACACCTTC. Translation: CASSGSRDGYTF.

This chain uses TRBV10-3 with TRBJ1-4; TRBD1 might be the D (6 bases). The ends were cut back, 7 bases at V and 5 bases at J, with 11 bases in the middle. There are 13 residues in the CDR3. Germline V CDR1 and CDR2: ENHRY, SYGVKD. CDR3 amino acids: CAIKAGTNEKLFF. The CDR3 DNA sequence: TGTGCCATCAAAGCCGGGACAAATGAAAAACTGTTTTTT.

This chain uses TRBV2 with TRBJ1-1; D gene unclear. Germline CDR1 is SNHLY and CDR2 is FYNNEI. This CDR3 is 13 amino acids long. V lost 7 bases to trimming and J lost 3 bases, with 12 bases between them. The CDR3 region has the DNA TGTGCCAGCACCGTAGACCGGGACACTGAAGCTTTCTTT. Protein sequence: CASTVDRDTEAFF.

As concerns this clone: Its ends do not fully match the called genes, so a read error is possible. The gene calls are TRBV19 and TRBJ2-7, with TRBD2 as a possible D gene (5 bases). Germline V gene data show CDR1 as LNHDA and CDR2 as SQIVND (reference sequence). The CDR3 contains 15 residues. CDR3 DNA: TGTGCCAGTAGTAGCGACGCTGGAGGCTCCTATGAGCAGTACTTC. It specifies CASSSDAGGSYEQYF.

The gene calls are TRBV30 and TRBJ2-5; TRBD2 aligns across 8 bases. V was pared by 2 bases and J by 9 bases, with 23 bases of the junction left unmatched. CDR3 size: 18 residues. The germline V gene has CDR1 GTSNPN and CDR2 SVGIG (reference sequence). The CDR3 spells CAWSPTPPRDGPGGAQYF. CDR3 DNA sequence: TGTGCCTGGAGTCCTACGCCGCCGAGGGACGGGCCGGGGGGGGCCCAGTACTTC.

This clone was seen a single time. The chain employs TRBV27 and TRBJ1-1, with D unresolved. Trimming left V 3 bases short and J 0 bases short, with 5 bases between. Germline CDR1 reads MNHEY; CDR2 reads SMNVEV (reference sequence). CDR3 length: 13 amino acids. CDR3 DNA sequence: TGTGCCAGCAGTTTCCAATTGAACACTGAAGCTTTCTTT. Encoded protein: CASSFQLNTEAFF.

The gene calls are TRBV7-6 and TRBJ2-3; a possible D gene is TRBD2 (6 bases). The germline V gene encodes CDR1 SGHVS and CDR2 FNYEAQ. The CDR3 has 12 residues. V was pared by 7 bases and J by 1 base, with 6 bases between. CDR3 loop: CASTGGTDTQYF. In DNA form, the CDR3 reads TGTGCCAGCACGGGGGGCACAGATACGCAGTATTTT.

This clone has a single count. The rearrangement joins TRBV10-1 to TRBJ2-7, with 7 positions matching TRBD1. V gave up 5 bases and J gave up 6 bases; unmatched junction bases: 7. CDR3 length equals 13 residues. Germline V gene lookup returns CDR1 WNHNN and CDR2 SYGVQD (reference sequence). CDR3 nucleotide sequence: TGCGCCAGCAGTCCATCCGGACAGGCCGAGCAGTACTTC. Translating gives CASSPSGQAEQYF.